This TCR delta chain was obtained from a study of Vδ1+ human thymocytes. Concerning this clone itself: The antigen remains undetermined.

There are 15 residues in the CDR3. Per germline, CDR1 TSWWSYY and CDR2 QGS. The V segment lost 3 bases and the J segment 4 bases; nucleotides outside the gene matches: 7. Study-level results: Thymic TRG and TRD repertoires appeared highly polyclonal.

The template was reverse-transcribed extracted RNA. Pooled V-gene forward primers with one constant-region reverse primer generated the CDR3 amplicons by multiplex PCR. TCRdb fed the multiplex PCR reads to CATT. The profile covers about 25,000 delta-chain clones, with roughly 6.7% appearing a single time and 0.85% to 1% taken by the ten largest. The TCR sequence derives from a girl in the first two years of life who had congenital heart surgery. This chain connects TRDV1 to TRDJ1; 8 bases map to TRDD3. The J gene was missing in TCRdb and was found by matching the end of the DNA to germline. Sequenced: Vdelta1+ gamma-delta thymocytes from the thymus. Subset defined: FACS-sorted CD3+ TCRalphabeta- TCRVdelta1+ TCRVdelta2- thymocytes. The CDR3 region has the DNA TGTGCTCTTGGGGATTACTGGGGGGATGGCGATAAACTCATCTTT. This encodes CALGDYWGDGDKLIF.